This T cell receptor (beta chain) was retrieved from a study of T cell repertoires in cytomegalovirus infection. This clonotype was recorded only once. The CDR3 sequence is 12 residues long. Trimming removed 2 bases at V and 7 bases at J, with 9 bases between. MiXCR, applied by TCRdb to the reads, yields one record per CDR3 protein. The sample lists roughly 310,000 distinct CDR3 sequences; under 20% were seen once. The sample consisted of PBMCs. This chain joins TRBV12-3 or TRBV12-4 and TRBJ2-7; the D gene could be TRBD1 or TRBD2 (5 bases each). The receptor comes from a human donor in good health (CMV status not recorded). Some clones in this sample may be carry-over from other donors' samples. CDR3 in amino acids: CASSLPGREQYF. The CDR3 DNA reads TGTGCCAGCAGTTTACCGGGGCGGGAGCAGTACTTC.